The present T cell receptor (beta chain) was sequenced within a study of identical twins. Template switching supplied a universal primer site; unique molecular identifiers were carried on the cDNA. TCRdb called the 5' RACE reads again in MiXCR, with one record for every CDR3 protein. The table records about 260,000 distinct CDR3 sequences, roughly 7% of them present only once. There are a few counts of this clonotype. V lost 5 bases and J 0 bases, leaving 7 bases between the germline ends. The germline CDR1 and CDR2 sequences are SGHVS and FQNEAQ. The CDR3 loop spans 13 amino acids. This sample was shared with a second study, whose subject was yellow fever vaccine responses in identical twins.

Sequencing used memory (CD45RO+) T cells sorted from blood. The rearrangement uses TRBV7-8 and TRBJ1-1; D is unclear. This clonotype was sampled from a woman aged 18-30 years in good health. This chain's CDR3 is CASSAGVNTEAFF. CDR3 nucleotide sequence: TGTGCCAGCAGCGCCGGGGTGAACACTGAAGCTTTCTTT.